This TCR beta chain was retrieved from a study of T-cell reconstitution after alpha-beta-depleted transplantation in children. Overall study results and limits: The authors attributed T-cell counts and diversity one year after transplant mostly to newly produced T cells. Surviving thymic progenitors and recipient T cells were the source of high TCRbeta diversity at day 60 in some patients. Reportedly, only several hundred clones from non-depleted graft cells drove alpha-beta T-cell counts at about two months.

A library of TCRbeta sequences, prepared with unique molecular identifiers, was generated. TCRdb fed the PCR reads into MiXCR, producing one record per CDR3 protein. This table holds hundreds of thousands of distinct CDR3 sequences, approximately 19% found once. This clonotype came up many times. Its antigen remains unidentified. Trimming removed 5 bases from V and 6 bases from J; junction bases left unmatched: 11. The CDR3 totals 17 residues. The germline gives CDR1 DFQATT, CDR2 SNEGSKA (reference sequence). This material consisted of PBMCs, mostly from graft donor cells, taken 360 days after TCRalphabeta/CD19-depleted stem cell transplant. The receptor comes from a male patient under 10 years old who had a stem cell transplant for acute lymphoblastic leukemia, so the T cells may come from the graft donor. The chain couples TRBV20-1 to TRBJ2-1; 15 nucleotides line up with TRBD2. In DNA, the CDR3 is TGCAGTGCTCCAAGGACTAGCGGGGGGGCACCTATCAATGAGCAGTTCTTC. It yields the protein CSAPRTSGGAPINEQFF.